Below, one TCR beta chain is given with its context. What it recognizes is unknown. Clones were sequenced by immunoSEQ multiplex PCR, and TCRdb holds only the in-frame ones, with some missing. This repertoire shows roughly 180,000 clones, approximately 89% found once; its top ten account for less than 9.5%. The data derive from a study of cytomegalovirus exposure and HLA in healthy donors. On the study more broadly: It was reported in a later analysis that the same platform had been used for the approximately 110 validation repertoires as for the approximately 700 first-cohort repertoires.

The germline gives CDR1 SNHLY, CDR2 FYNNEI. There are 15 residues in the CDR3. Trimming stripped 4 bases from V and 0 bases from J, with 10 bases between. Study-wide findings and caveats: Testing in vitro showed three CMV-associated chains specific for CMV antigens.

The donors were members of the validation cohort, which comprised around 110 subjects and was separate from the first cohort of 600 to 850 subjects. Specimen: PBMCs. The origin of this receptor is a man aged 25 to 40 in good health and CMV-seropositive. V gene TRBV2 combines with J gene TRBJ1-5; D not certain. The CDR3 loop reads CASSAQLYSNQPQHF. The CDR3, as DNA: TGTGCCAGCAGTGCACAGCTTTATAGCAATCAGCCCCAGCATTTT.